This passage covers 21 T cell receptor beta chains from one sample sequenced in a study of blood T cell repertoires in COVID-19 (TCRdb year 2020). Library creation used the immunoSEQ multiplex PCR assay. Entries here come from immuneACCESS through TCRdb and include only in-frame sequences with V and J called. Some clones fail to appear in such tables; in the studies checked, an unresolved V gene covers under half of the shortfall, and the cause of the remainder is unknown. The sample contains about 500,000 clones, about nine tenths of them found a single time. Jointly, the top ten make up about 0.65% of the sample. Sample: PBMCs or T cells enriched from blood (not recorded which). Receptors were obtained from a woman younger than 35 who had recovered from COVID-19.

The chain employs TRBV6-1 and TRBJ1-3; a possible D gene is TRBD1 (5 bases). Trimming removed 3 bases at V and 8 bases at J, with 14 bases between. The CDR3 has 14 residues. Germline lookup yields CDR1 MNHNS and CDR2 SASEGT. The CDR3 is CASSDGARRDTIYF. The DNA of the CDR3 is TGTGCCAGCAGTGATGGGGCGAGAAGGGACACCATATATTTT.

This chain joins TRBV11-2 and TRBJ2-1; D remains unclear. The CDR3 has 12 residues. The germline CDR1 and CDR2 sequences are SGHAT and FQNNGV. V was cut by 5 bases and J by 8 bases, with 10 bases left in between. CDR3 bases: TGTGCCAGCAGCCCGTTACTGCATGAGCAGTTCTTC. Translating gives CASSPLLHEQFF.

V and J are TRBV5-1 and TRBJ1-2; D perhaps matches TRBD1 (6 bases). Trimming left V 4 bases short and J 0 bases short, with 13 bases between. The CDR3 contains 15 residues. Germline V gene lookup returns CDR1 SGHRS and CDR2 YFSETQ. The CDR3 DNA sequence: TGCGCCAGCAGCGCACAGGGTATGGCTAACTATGGCTACACCTTC. Translation gives CASSAQGMANYGYTF.

The rearrangement links TRBV7-2 to TRBJ1-6; 8 nucleotides agree with TRBD1. The trim removed 1 base at V and 9 bases at J, leaving 8 bases unmatched. CDR1 and CDR2 from the germline V gene are SGHTA and FQGNSA. CDR3 length: 16 amino acids. CDR3 DNA: TGTGCCAGCAGCTTAGTGGGTGACAGGGGTTCTTCACCCCTCCACTTT. This translates into CASSLVGDRGSSPLHF.

This chain connects TRBV7-9 to TRBJ2-5; tentative D call: TRBD2 (6 bases). The germline V gene encodes CDR1 SEHNR and CDR2 FQNEAQ (reference sequence). This CDR3 contains 17 residues. V gave up 5 bases and J gave up 0 bases, with 19 bases separating them. CDR3 nucleotide sequence: TGTGCCAGCAGCCCCCGGGCGGCAGGGAGGTACCAAGAGACCCAGTACTTC. Encoded protein: CASSPRAAGRYQETQYF.

The chain is built from TRBV7-7 and TRBJ2-3; 8 positions agree with TRBD2. The CDR3 has 15 residues. CDR1 and CDR2 (germline): SSHAT, FNYEAQ (reference sequence). V was pared by 1 base and J by 3 bases, with 3 bases of the junction left unmatched. CDR3 sequence reads: CASSLGLAGTDTQYF. In DNA, the CDR3 is TGTGCCAGCAGCTTAGGTCTAGCGGGTACAGATACGCAGTATTTT.

This clone is a singleton in its sample. The chain is built from TRBV30 and TRBJ2-5, with 8 positions matching TRBD1. The CDR3 extends over 15 amino acids. The ends lost 2 bases at V and 5 bases at J; junction bases unmatched: 10. Looked up from germline, CDR1 is GTSNPN and CDR2 is SVGIG (reference sequence). The CDR3 reads CAWSNLGRGRETQYF. The CDR3 nucleotides read TGTGCCTGGAGTAACCTTGGCAGGGGGCGGGAGACCCAGTACTTC.

The V gene is TRBV2, the J gene TRBJ2-5, with 9 bases lining up with TRBD2. Germline trimming cut 5 bases from V and 4 bases from J; bases unmatched to any gene: 5. The CDR3 length is 14 residues. CDR1 and CDR2 (germline): SNHLY, FYNNEI. This CDR3 is CASSFSGGAETQYF. The CDR3 DNA is TGTGCCAGCAGTTTTAGCGGGGGCGCAGAGACCCAGTACTTC. Drawing the rest from reference TRBV2 and TRBJ2-5, the complete variable domain is EPEVTQTPSHQVTQMGQEVILRCVPISNHLYFYWYRQILGQKVEFLVSFYNNEISEKSEIFDDQFSVERPDGSNFTLKIRSTKLEDSAMYFCASSFSGGAETQYFGPGTRLLVL.

The chain combines TRBV14 with TRBJ1-1; D not resolved. The germline V gene encodes CDR1 SGHDN and CDR2 FVKESK. V gave up 0 bases and J gave up 4 bases, with 9 bases separating them. The CDR3 runs 14 residues. The DNA for the CDR3 is TGTGCCAGCAGCCAAGAAATCCGGGGCACTGAAGCTTTCTTT. It codes for CASSQEIRGTEAFF.

The chain has TRBV24-1 and TRBJ2-2; D is perhaps TRBD2 (6 bases). CDR3 length equals 16 residues. Trimming stripped 4 bases from V and 4 bases from J, with 15 bases between. The germline gives CDR1 KGHDR, CDR2 SFDVKD. The DNA for the CDR3 is TGTGCCACCAGTGAGGACGGCCTCGGGGGCACCGGGGAGCTGTTTTTT. Its protein is CATSEDGLGGTGELFF.

About this clone itself: This may arise from a read error, as a much more abundant clone is one base away. This chain links TRBV11-2 with TRBJ1-1; D unresolved. The V end lost 0 bases, the J end lost 1 base, and 3 bases lay between the germline ends. The CDR3 length is 13 residues. CDR1 is SGHAT and CDR2 is FQNNGV in the germline V gene. In DNA, the CDR3 is TGTGCCAGCAGCTTAGACTGGAACACTGAAGCTTTCTTT. Amino acids: CASSLDWNTEAFF.

The V and J genes are TRBV14 and TRBJ2-2; D is uncertain. The CDR3 totals 14 residues. Germline values: CDR1 SGHDN, CDR2 FVKESK. The V and J ends lost 2 bases and 7 bases respectively, with 11 bases between them. The CDR3 coding sequence is TGTGCCAGCAGCCAAACTCCCCCCCACGGGGAGCTGTTTTTT. This gives the protein CASSQTPPHGELFF.

In DNA form, the CDR3 reads TGCGCCAGCAGCTCAACTAGCGGGGGGGCAGATACGCAGTATTTT. Translating gives CASSSTSGGADTQYF. This sequence joins TRBV5-1 and TRBJ2-3; 13 positions agree with TRBD2. From germline, CDR1 is SGHRS and CDR2 YFSETQ. V shed 3 bases, J shed 4 bases, and the junction held 2 bases outside the gene matches. The CDR3 contains 15 residues.

The rearrangement joins TRBV6-6 to TRBJ2-7; 7 bases line up with TRBD1. V trimming: 5 bases; J trimming: 3 bases; junction bases outside the gene matches: 4. CDR3 length: 13 residues. Germline lookup yields CDR1 MNHNY and CDR2 SVGAGI (reference sequence). CDR3 in amino acids: CASSLDRDYEQYF. The CDR3 DNA is TGTGCCAGCAGTCTAGACAGGGACTACGAGCAGTACTTC.

This clone was counted a single time. The chain combines TRBV4-1 with TRBJ1-2, with D uncertain. This CDR3 contains 15 residues. Germline V gene sequence: CDR1 MGHRA, CDR2 YSYEKL. V gave up 0 bases and J gave up 3 bases, with 11 bases separating them. CDR3 region: CASSQENTGYYGYTF. The CDR3 DNA is TGCGCCAGCAGCCAAGAGAACACGGGATACTATGGCTACACCTTC.

This clone was recorded once. The genes are TRBV18 and TRBJ1-2, with D uncertain. This CDR3 region has 14 residues. V lost 3 bases, J lost 2 bases, and 10 bases lay in between. CDR1 and CDR2 from the germline V gene are KGHSH and LQKENI. In DNA form, the CDR3 reads TGTGCCAGCTCACCGTCAAACCAGAACTATGGCTACACCTTC. As protein: CASSPSNQNYGYTF.

CDR3 nucleotide sequence: TGTGCCACCAGTGATCCAGGGACAGGGGGCATCTATGGCTACACCTTC. As protein: CATSDPGTGGIYGYTF. The chain combines TRBV24-1 with TRBJ1-2, with 12 bases lining up with TRBD1. This CDR3 is 16 amino acids long. CDR1 is KGHDR, CDR2 SFDVKD, per germline. The V and J ends lost 3 bases and 4 bases, in that order; junction bases with no gene match: 5.

The V gene is TRBV12-3 or TRBV12-4, the J gene TRBJ2-1, with D tentatively TRBD2 (6 bases). The CDR3 is made up of 13 amino acids. The V end was cut by 6 bases, the J end by 12 bases, with 18 bases between. CDR3 loop: CASREGISVGQFF. The DNA of the CDR3 is TGTGCCAGCAGGGAGGGTATTTCGGTAGGGCAGTTCTTC.

The rearrangement links TRBV6-5 to TRBJ2-7; unclear D gene. The length of the CDR3 is 13 residues. V was shortened by 2 bases and J by 0 bases, with 5 bases between the two germline ends. Germline values: CDR1 MNHEY, CDR2 SVGAGI. In nucleotides, the CDR3 is TGTGCCAGCAGTTACAGGAGCTCCTACGAGCAGTACTTC. Encoded protein: CASSYRSSYEQYF.

This chain joins TRBV6-1 and TRBJ1-1, with TRBD1 identical over 10 bases. Per the germline V gene, CDR1 is MNHNS and CDR2 is SASEGT. This CDR3 has 18 amino acids. V lost 4 bases to trimming and J lost 3 bases; unmatched junction nucleotides: 14. The CDR3 coding sequence is TGTGCCAGCAGTGCCCCGACAGGGGGCGCATATGGGGACACTGAAGCTTTCTTT. Translated, it gives CASSAPTGGAYGDTEAFF.

The gene calls are TRBV11-1 and TRBJ1-1, with D possibly TRBD1 on 6 matching bases. Germline loops: CDR1 SGHAT, CDR2 FQDESV (reference sequence). Trimming took off 5 bases at V and 10 bases at J, with 11 bases between the two ends. The CDR3 is 11 residues long. DNA for the CDR3: TGTGCCAGCAGCCGAGGGGGTAGAGCTTTCTTT. Its translation: CASSRGGRAFF.